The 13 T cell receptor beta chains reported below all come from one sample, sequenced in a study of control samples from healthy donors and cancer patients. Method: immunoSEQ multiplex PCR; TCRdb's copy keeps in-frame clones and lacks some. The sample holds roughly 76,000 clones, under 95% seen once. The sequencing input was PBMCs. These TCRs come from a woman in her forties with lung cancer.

The chain's CDR3 is CAIGPIGAGDNTGELFF. In nucleotides, the CDR3 is TGTGCCATTGGGCCTATCGGTGCGGGGGATAACACCGGGGAGCTGTTTTTT. This chain connects TRBV19 to TRBJ2-2; 7 bases are a match to TRBD2. Trimming removed 10 bases from V and 2 bases from J; junction bases left unmatched: 16. The CDR3 consists of 17 residues. Germline values: CDR1 LNHDA, CDR2 SQIVND (reference sequence).

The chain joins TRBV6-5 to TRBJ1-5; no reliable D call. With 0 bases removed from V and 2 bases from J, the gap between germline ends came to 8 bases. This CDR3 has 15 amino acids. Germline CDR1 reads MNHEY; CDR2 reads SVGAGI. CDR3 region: CASSYSSACNQPQHF. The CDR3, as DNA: TGTGCCAGCAGTTACTCTTCCGCTTGCAATCAGCCCCAGCATTTT.

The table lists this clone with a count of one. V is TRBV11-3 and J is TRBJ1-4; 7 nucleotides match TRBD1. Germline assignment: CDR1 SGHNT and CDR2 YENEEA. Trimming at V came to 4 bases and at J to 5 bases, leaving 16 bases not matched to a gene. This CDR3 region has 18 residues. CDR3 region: CASSSHYLLGGQNEKLFF. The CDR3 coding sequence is TGTGCCAGCAGCTCCCACTACCTTTTGGGGGGACAGAATGAAAAACTGTTTTTT.

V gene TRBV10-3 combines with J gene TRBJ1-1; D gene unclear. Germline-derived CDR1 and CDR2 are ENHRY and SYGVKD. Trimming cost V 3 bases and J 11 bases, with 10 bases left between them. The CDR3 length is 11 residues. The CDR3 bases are TGTGCCATCAGTGAAGATAGGTCGGCTTTCTTT. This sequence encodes CAISEDRSAFF.

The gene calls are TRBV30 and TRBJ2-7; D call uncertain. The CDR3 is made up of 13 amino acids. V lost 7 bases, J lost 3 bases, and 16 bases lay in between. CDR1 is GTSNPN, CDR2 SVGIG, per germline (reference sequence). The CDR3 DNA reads TGTGCCTCCAGGTGGGGTTATAACTACGAGCAGTACTTC. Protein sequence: CASRWGYNYEQYF.

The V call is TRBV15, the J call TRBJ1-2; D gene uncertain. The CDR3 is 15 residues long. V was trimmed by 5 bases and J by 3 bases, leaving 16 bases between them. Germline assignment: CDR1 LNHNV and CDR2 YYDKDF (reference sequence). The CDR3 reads CATSGTAVVDYGYTF. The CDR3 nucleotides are TGTGCCACCAGCGGAACAGCGGTGGTGGACTATGGCTACACCTTC.

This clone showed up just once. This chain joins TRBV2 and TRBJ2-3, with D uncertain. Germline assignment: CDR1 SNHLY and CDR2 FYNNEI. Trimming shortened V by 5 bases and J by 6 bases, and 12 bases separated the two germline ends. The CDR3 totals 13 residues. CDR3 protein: CASSPGPRDTQYF. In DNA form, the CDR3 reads TGTGCCAGCAGTCCCGGACCCCGGGATACGCAGTATTTT.

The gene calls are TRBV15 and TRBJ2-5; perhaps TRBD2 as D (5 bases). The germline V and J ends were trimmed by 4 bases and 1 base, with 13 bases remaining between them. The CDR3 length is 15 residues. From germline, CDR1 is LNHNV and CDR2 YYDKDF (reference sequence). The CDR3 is CATSNLVRVQETQYF. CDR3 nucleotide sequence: TGTGCCACCAGCAACCTCGTGAGGGTCCAAGAGACCCAGTACTTC.

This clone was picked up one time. The DNA for the CDR3 is TGTGCCAGCAGCGTAGACACAGGGTACGGTCAAGAGACCCAGTACTTC. Amino acid sequence: CASSVDTGYGQETQYF. The chain joins TRBV9 to TRBJ2-5; possible D gene TRBD1, 6 bases. Looked up from germline, CDR1 is SGDLS and CDR2 is YYNGEE. The germline V and J ends were trimmed by 0 bases and 2 bases, with 14 bases remaining between them. The CDR3 runs to 16 residues.

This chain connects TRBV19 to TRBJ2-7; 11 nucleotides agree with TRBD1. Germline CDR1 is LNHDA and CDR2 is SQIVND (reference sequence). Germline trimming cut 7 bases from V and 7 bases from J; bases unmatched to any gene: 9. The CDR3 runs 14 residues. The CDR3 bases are TGTGCCAGTACCGACGGACAGGGGGCTTTGGAGCAGTACTTC. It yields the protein CASTDGQGALEQYF.

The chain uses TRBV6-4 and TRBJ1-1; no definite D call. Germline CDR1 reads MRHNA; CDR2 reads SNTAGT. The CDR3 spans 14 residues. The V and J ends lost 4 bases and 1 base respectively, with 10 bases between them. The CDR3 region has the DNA TGTGCCAGCAGTGCCTCCCCAGGGAACACTGAAGCTTTCTTT. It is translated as CASSASPGNTEAFF.

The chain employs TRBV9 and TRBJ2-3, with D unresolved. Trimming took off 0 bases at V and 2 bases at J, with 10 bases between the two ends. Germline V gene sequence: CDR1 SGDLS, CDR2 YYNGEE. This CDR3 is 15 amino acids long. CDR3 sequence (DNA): TGTGCCAGCAGCGTAGCAGAGCAGAACACAGATACGCAGTATTTT. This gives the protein CASSVAEQNTDTQYF. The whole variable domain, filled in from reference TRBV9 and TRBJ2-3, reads DSGVTQTPKHLITATGQRVTLRCSPRSGDLSVYWYQQSLDQGLQFLIQYYNGEERAKGNILERFSAQQFPDLHSELNLSSLELGDSALYFCASSVAEQNTDTQYFGPGTRLTVL.

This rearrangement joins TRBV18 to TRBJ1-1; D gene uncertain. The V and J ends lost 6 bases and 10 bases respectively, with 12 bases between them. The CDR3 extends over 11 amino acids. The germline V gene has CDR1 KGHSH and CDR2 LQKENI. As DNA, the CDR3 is TGTGCCAGCTCCCGACGAGAATCAGCTTTCTTT. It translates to CASSRRESAFF.